These 3 T cell receptor beta chains came from one sample sequenced in a study of graft-versus-host responses after intestinal transplantation. Their target antigens are unknown. This table comes from immunoSEQ multiplex PCR, and its TCRdb copy is limited to in-frame clones, with some not included. The sample holds tens of thousands of clones; about four fifths are singletons and the top ten take over 0.45%. The sample in question was unstimulated CD4+ T cells sorted from spleen or lymph node cells, obtained before transplant. The receptors come from a human donor who was the organ donor for an intestinal transplant.

The chain joins TRBV7-9 to TRBJ2-2, with TRBD1 matching over 7 bases. The germline V gene has CDR1 SEHNR and CDR2 FQNEAQ (reference sequence). This CDR3 contains 18 residues. Trimming removed 1 base from V and 1 base from J; junction bases left unmatched: 9. CDR3 in DNA: TGTGCCAGCAGCTTAGAAAAGGGGACAGCCAGGAACACCGGGGAGCTGTTTTTT. It codes for CASSLEKGTARNTGELFF.

This chain connects TRBV29-1 to TRBJ1-4; 8 nucleotides line up with TRBD1. The CDR3 length is 14 residues. Germline trimming cut 6 bases from V and 0 bases from J; bases unmatched to any gene: 3. Germline CDR1 and CDR2: SQVTM and ANQGSEA. CDR3 amino acids: CSVGQGATNEKLFF. The CDR3, as DNA: TGCAGCGTCGGACAGGGAGCAACTAATGAAAAACTGTTTTTT.

This chain joins TRBV4-1 and TRBJ2-2; 8 nucleotides match TRBD2. There are 19 residues in the CDR3. Germline CDR1 MGHRA, CDR2 YSYEKL. V gave up 4 bases and J gave up 0 bases; unmatched junction bases: 13. CDR3 sequence: CASSPDGTSGRANTGELFF. CDR3 DNA: TGCGCCAGCAGCCCGGACGGAACTAGCGGTCGGGCGAACACCGGGGAGCTGTTTTTT.